A single T cell receptor beta chain is shown here with its context. This clonotype appeared a single time. The antigen this receptor binds is unknown. Base qualities were left out, and no much larger clone turns up one base away. Donors were 39 systemically healthy Caucasian individuals from Russia aged roughly 6 to 95 years. Each donor gave about 9.2 milliliters of peripheral blood, drawn into EDTA-treated Vacutainer tubes. Ficoll-Paque density-gradient centrifugation was used to isolate PBMCs, with at least 7 million obtained per sample. Trizol reagent was used to extract total RNA from PBMCs, with at least 6 micrograms per sample. The percentages of naive CD45RAhigh/CD27high T cells were determined by flow cytometry on a PBMC aliquot from every donor. Libraries were built with 5' RACE. Sequenced using an Illumina HiSeq 2500. The second PCR ran for roughly 7 to 11 cycles and used a J-beta primer mix along with a sample-barcoded 5' primer. A unique molecular identifier was introduced onto each TCR beta cDNA molecule by a template-switch 5' adaptor carrying 12 random nucleotides. At least 2.5 million CDR3-containing paired-end reads were obtained from each sample. The Mint cDNA synthesis kit, primed by a TRBC-specific oligonucleotide, was used to synthesize first-strand cDNA from all RNA. All cDNA was treated with uracil-DNA glycosylase and then went through a first 18-cycle PCR with the universal primers M1SS and BC2_uni_R. The paper's data handling went like this. For normalization, 1 million high-quality reads, each with a distinct molecular identifier, were randomly selected from each sample. Reads with shared molecular identifiers were discarded instead of being binned into consensus sequences. MiTCR, set to a Q25 quality threshold and the strictest error-elimination algorithm, was used for CDR3 identification, clonotype clustering and error correction. A nonparametric unseen species model using Euler transformation provided a lower-bound estimate of total TCR beta diversity. Through fastp at Q25 and MiXCR, TCRdb rebuilt clones from the public reads, retaining in-frame beta chains. Rows are combined by CDR3 protein, so each entry shows the most common genes and DNA. TCRdb assigned the V and J calls; the authors' analysis was not used. For this sample there are around 800,000 distinct CDR3 sequences; around a quarter appear just once. The top ten clonotypes cover 3% of the sample.

Between the V and J ends, shortened by 1 base and 11 bases respectively, the junction contains 13 bases. The germline V gene (reference sequence) gives CDR1 as SEHNR and CDR2 as FQNEAQ. Spanning cysteine to phenylalanine, the CDR3 consists of 13 amino acids. The entry retains the CDR3 DNA only, 39 bases that are in frame from base 1. This entry is derived from a study of blood T cells in healthy people across ages (dated by TCRdb to 2013 to 2016). Context from the whole study: In model experiments, roughly one uniquely barcoded TCR beta cDNA molecule per two T cells was captured by template switching. The study measured age-related changes in TCR beta repertoire diversity using deep sequencing normalized with unique cDNA molecular identifiers. The donors were split into four age groups: young (average 16 years), middle-aged (roughly 40), aged (over 55) and long-lived (over 75). For two donors (one aged 18 to 30 and one aged 80 or older), the study analyzed two additional independent replicas of 1 million unique cDNA reads from the same blood draw.

Paper-wide results and their limitations: Observed TCR beta diversity per million T cells fell roughly linearly with age, and a significant reduction was already apparent by age about 43. There was a strong correlation between observed TCR beta diversity and the percentage of naive T cells measured by flow cytometry. Because donor CMV infection status was unknown, age-related changes in expanded clonotypes were potentially confounded. Bulk unsorted PBMC profiling prevented conclusive comparison of naive and antigen-experienced compartments. Estimates of total diversity from one million sequenced T cells were regarded as lower bounds and underestimates. Compared with the aged group, the long-lived group had more naive CD4+ T cells, fewer expanded clones and increased TCR diversity, suggesting age selection.

This same sample was also taken into another study, of T cells of mothers and their children. As the second paper documents: Nine systemically healthy Caucasian individuals, comprising three mothers and their six children, were included as donors. cDNA synthesis used all of the extracted RNA, with roughly 1.5 ug of RNA in each 15 ul reaction. Sample barcodes and 2-4 random nucleotides were added via the M1S primer in the second PCR. Over 9 million TCR beta CDR3 reads came from each mother, compared with some 3.1 million reads from each child. Thymic selection similarly shapes TCR recombination output in related and unrelated pairs, with minor effect from inherited differences. Normalized repertoire overlap was always found to be slightly, but never significantly, higher in related mother-child pairs than in unrelated mother-child pairs. With a sensitivity of 90 to 100 clones per million clonotypes, no persistent microchimeric T cell clones were detected. The study used deep NGS to compare TCR beta repertoires of mothers and children, seeking features distinguishing related mother-child pairs from unrelated individuals. The mean age was around 40 +/- 4 years for the mothers and around 10 +/- 4 years for the children. Libraries were sequenced on Illumina HiSeq 2000 with 100+100 nt paired-end reads after adapter ligation with NEBNext reagents. Mother and child libraries were prepared a month apart and sequenced in separate runs to prevent cross-contamination. Each donor had between roughly 450,000 and 2,100,000 distinct TCR beta clonotypes identified. Naive TCR beta clonotypes were estimated from low-frequency clonotypes matched to each donor's FACS-determined naive share, without sorting.

The TCR originated in a boy aged 5-17 years in good health. The chain is made from TRBV7-9 and TRBJ2-3; the D gene remains uncertain. Sequencing used blood. The CDR3 protein is CASSLVESYVQYF. The nucleotide sequence is TGTGCCAGCAGCTTAGTAGAGTCTTATGTGCAGTATTTT.